Listed below are T cell receptor beta chains from one sample, sequenced in a study of shared clonotypes between healthy human individuals. Profiled with immunoSEQ multiplex PCR; TCRdb holds only in-frame clones, not every one. Among roughly 760,000 clones listed, 74% were seen once. Input material: memory CD4+ T cells sorted from blood. Receptors originate from a woman in her twenties or thirties in good health. CDR3s include the opening cysteine and the closing phenylalanine or tryptophan. The D gene is left open where the match is weak. The listing skips clone size in some rows; elsewhere it reads once, few, many or a size class.

j_call | cdr3_length | clone_size | v_call | d_call | cdr3_nt | cdr3_aa
TRBJ1-1 | 13 | - | TRBV5-1 | - | TGCGCCAGCAGCGTGAGGGGGAACACTGAAGCTTTCTTT | CASSVRGNTEAFF
TRBJ2-7 | 15 | few | TRBV2 | - | TGTGCCAGCATTTTCCCGGGACTCGTGGAAGACGAGCAGTACTTC | CASIFPGLVEDEQYF
TRBJ2-5 | 13 | - | TRBV2 | - | TGTGCCAGCAGTCGGGAGTGGTTAGAGACCCAGTACTTC | CASSREWLETQYF
TRBJ2-1 | 15 | - | TRBV5-1 | - | TGCGCCAGCAGCTTGGCCGTGGGGGACTACAATGAGCAGTTCTTC | CASSLAVGDYNEQFF
TRBJ1-3 | 16 | - | TRBV5-1 | - | TGCGCCAGCAGCTTGGGAACGGGGCTCCCTGGAAACACCATATATTTT | CASSLGTGLPGNTIYF
TRBJ2-5 | 14 | - | TRBV7-8 | - | TGTGCCAGCAGCCGAGGGGGGGACCAAGAGACCCAGTACTTC | CASSRGGDQETQYF
TRBJ2-2 | 13 | few | TRBV19 | - | TGTGCCAGTACCATTCAGGGGTTTGGGGAGCTGTTTTTT | CASTIQGFGELFF
TRBJ2-7 | 14 | - | TRBV28 | - | TGTGCCAGCAGGTTCGGCGGAGTCTCCTACGAGCAGTACTTC | CASRFGGVSYEQYF
TRBJ1-2 | 18 | - | TRBV4-2 | TRBD1 | TGTGCCAGCAGCTTGGACCTCGGGACAGCGCTTTCCTTCCATGGCTACACCTTC | CASSLDLGTALSFHGYTF
TRBJ2-7 | 17 | - | TRBV30 | - | TGTGCCTGGAGTACCAGGAGGACGGGACTCCACTCTTACGAGCAGTACTTC | CAWSTRRTGLHSYEQYF
TRBJ1-1 | 13 | - | TRBV18 | - | TGTGCCAGCTCACCCGAGGTGAACACTGAAGCTTTCTTT | CASSPEVNTEAFF
TRBJ2-7 | 17 | - | TRBV11-2 | TRBD2 | TGTGCCAGCAGCTTAAATTGGCGACTAGCGGGATACTACGAGCAGTACTTC | CASSLNWRLAGYYEQYF
TRBJ1-2 | 12 | - | TRBV11-1 | - | TGTGCCAGCAGCGCACACAGGGACGGCTACACCTTC | CASSAHRDGYTF
TRBJ2-4 | 15 | - | TRBV6-1 | - | TGTGCCAGCAGTGAAAGGCAGGTGGCCAAAAACATTCAGTACTTC | CASSERQVAKNIQYF
TRBJ2-5 | 13 | - | TRBV29-1 | TRBD1 | TGCAGCGTTGGTATAGGGGGCCGAGAGACCCAGTACTTC | CSVGIGGRETQYF
TRBJ2-7 | 15 | few | TRBV2 | TRBD2 | TGTGCCAGCAGTCCATTAACTAGCGAAACCTACGAGCAGTACTTC | CASSPLTSETYEQYF
TRBJ2-7 | 15 | few | TRBV14 | - | TGTGCCAGCAGCCAAGTGGCCGCAAGGGCACACGAGCAGTACTTC | CASSQVAARAHEQYF
TRBJ2-5 | 13 | - | TRBV18 | - | TGTGCCAGCTCACCGGGTTCCGGGGAGACCCAGTACTTC | CASSPGSGETQYF
TRBJ1-5 | 13 | few | TRBV4-2 | - | TGTGCCAGCAGCCAAGTCGTCGGTCAGCCCCAGCATTTT | CASSQVVGQPQHF
TRBJ2-1 | 15 | - | TRBV7-2 | - | TGTGCCAGCAGTTACCGGGGCGCGGTAGGGAATGAGCAGTTCTTC | CASSYRGAVGNEQFF
TRBJ2-1 | 17 | - | TRBV28 | - | TGTGCCAGCGATCCCAGCTATGGGAGTTTGTCCTACAATGAGCAGTTCTTC | CASDPSYGSLSYNEQFF
TRBJ1-2 | 15 | - | TRBV28 | TRBD1 | TGTGCCAGCAGTACTCGGGACAGGGGTAACTATGGCTACACCTTC | CASSTRDRGNYGYTF
TRBJ2-7 | 14 | - | TRBV11-2 | TRBD2 | TGTGCCAGCAGCACCGGGACTAGCGTCCACGAGCAGTACTTC | CASSTGTSVHEQYF
TRBJ1-2 | 16 | - | TRBV7-9 | TRBD1 | TGTGCCAGCAGCTCACTCGGACAGGGAGGGGACTATGGCTACACCTTC | CASSSLGQGGDYGYTF
TRBJ2-7 | 16 | - | TRBV11-2 | TRBD2 | TGTGCCAGCAGCTTAGATCTAGCGGGCGTCGCCTACGAGCAGTACTTC | CASSLDLAGVAYEQYF